This entry is about one T cell receptor beta chain. Antigen: not known. On sorted subsets, replicate PCRs used roughly 190 ng DNA, or about 30,000 T cell genomes. Authors' processing steps: From ImmunoSEQ came sequences covering only the junction and carrying no quality scores, so filtering differed. The table came from immunoSEQ multiplex PCR; TCRdb's copy has only in-frame clones and leaves some out. V, J and clone size are those of that table, while D and trimming were read from the DNA. Altogether roughly 2,000,000 clones are present, approximately 94% being singletons, with the ten largest covering around 1.2%. CD8 cells classed as naive were CD45RO-negative and positively selected for CCR7, excluding terminally differentiated effector memory CD45RA+ cells. This sample was included in a study of shared clonotypes between healthy human individuals. General observations from the study: Naive subsets generally had larger estimated richness than memory subsets. Sampling covered blood only; tissue repertoires likely differ.

The V segment lost 5 bases and the J segment 3 bases; nucleotides outside the gene matches: 8. The V gene's germline CDR1 is PRHDT and CDR2 FYEKMQ (reference sequence). CDR3 size: 16 residues. V usage is TRBV13 and J usage is TRBJ1-2, with TRBD1 identical over 11 bases. The sample was naive CD8+ T cells sorted from blood. This receptor was obtained from a man between 18 and 29 years old in good health. Here the CDR3 reads CASSPRGDRGDYGYTF. CDR3 nucleotide sequence: TGTGCCAGCAGCCCCCGGGGGGACAGGGGGGACTATGGCTACACCTTC.